Reported below is one T cell receptor beta chain. The sample belongs to a study of T cell changes during pregnancy in multiple sclerosis. Here immunoSEQ multiplex PCR was the method, and the copy in TCRdb shows in-frame clones only, minus some. Here the sample spans fewer than 100,000 clones, approximately 94% being singletons. Sequencing used peripheral blood, obtained after pregnancy. The sequence derives from a female donor in good health, enrolled as a control in a pregnancy study.

This CDR3 is CASSSSTDMNTEAFF. CDR3 nucleotide sequence: TGTGCCAGCAGTTCCTCGACAGATATGAACACTGAAGCTTTCTTT. The chain carries TRBV28 and TRBJ1-1, with D possibly being TRBD1 (5 bases). Trimming cost V 4 bases and J 0 bases, with 12 bases left between them. Germline loops: CDR1 MDHEN, CDR2 SYDVKM. The CDR3 has 15 amino acids.